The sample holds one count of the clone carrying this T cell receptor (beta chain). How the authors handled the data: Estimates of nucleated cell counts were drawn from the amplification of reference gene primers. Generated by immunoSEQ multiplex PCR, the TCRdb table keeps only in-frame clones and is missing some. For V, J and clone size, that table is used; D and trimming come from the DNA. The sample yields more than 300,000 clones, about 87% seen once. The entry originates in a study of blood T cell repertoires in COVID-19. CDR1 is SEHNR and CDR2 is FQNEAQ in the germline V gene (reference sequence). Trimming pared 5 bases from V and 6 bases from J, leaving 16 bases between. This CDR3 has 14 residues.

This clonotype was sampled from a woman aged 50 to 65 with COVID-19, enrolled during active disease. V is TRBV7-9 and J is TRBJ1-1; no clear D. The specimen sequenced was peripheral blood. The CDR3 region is CASSPSGGASEAFF. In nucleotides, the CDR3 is TGTGCCAGCAGCCCCTCTGGCGGCGCCTCTGAAGCTTTCTTT.